Presented here are 25 T cell receptor beta chains from one specimen sequenced in a study of blood T cells in healthy people across ages. Next came a second PCR, run for roughly 6 to 11 cycles, which used a sample-barcoded 5' primer along with a J-beta primer mix. TCRdb fed the 5' RACE reads into MiXCR, producing one record per CDR3 protein. Seen here are about 1.1 million distinct CDR3 sequences, more than 30% observed once, and the top ten hold over 10%. Sequencing was carried out using blood. The source is a man younger than 35 in good health.

Worth noting for this clonotype: A junction end diverges from the germline sequence, so it may reflect a read error. The chain employs TRBV7-7 and TRBJ2-5; possible D gene TRBD2, 5 bases. Per germline, CDR1 SSHAT and CDR2 FNYEAQ (reference sequence). CDR3 length equals 13 residues. The CDR3, as DNA: TGTGCTAGCAGCCGTCCGGGGATACAGACCCAGTACTTC. Translated: CASSRPGIQTQYF.

This chain connects TRBV6-5 to TRBJ2-1; D unresolved. There are 14 residues in the CDR3. The V end was cut by 2 bases, the J end by 3 bases, with 8 bases between. CDR1 MNHEY and CDR2 SVGAGI come from the germline V gene. CDR3 sequence: CASSYEVDYNEQFF. The CDR3 DNA reads TGTGCCAGCAGTTACGAGGTAGACTACAATGAGCAGTTCTTC.

The rearrangement uses TRBV4-2 and TRBJ1-1; D gene unclear. The V gene's germline CDR1 is LGHNA and CDR2 YNFKEQ. The V end was cut by 0 bases, the J end by 1 base, with 9 bases between. The CDR3 is 15 amino acids. The CDR3 nucleotides are TGTGCCAGCAGCCAAGATATGGGAGAGAACACTGAAGCTTTCTTT. Translated, it gives CASSQDMGENTEAFF.

CDR3 residues: CSATDRSTNEKLFF. CDR3 coding DNA: TGCAGTGCGACGGACAGGTCAACTAATGAAAAACTGTTTTTT. This sequence joins TRBV20-1 and TRBJ1-4, with TRBD1 identical over 7 bases. The V gene's germline CDR1 is DFQATT and CDR2 SNEGSKA (reference sequence). The length of the CDR3 is 14 residues. The junction had 4 bases not matched to a gene; V was cut back by 6 bases and J by 0 bases.

The chain links TRBV9 to TRBJ2-1; D tentatively fits TRBD1 or TRBD2 (5 bases each). V gave up 0 bases and J gave up 1 base, with 14 bases separating them. CDR1 and CDR2 (germline): SGDLS, YYNGEE. The CDR3 has 17 amino acids. The CDR3 is CASSVEWDQLSYNEQFF. CDR3 sequence (DNA): TGTGCCAGCAGCGTAGAATGGGACCAGCTTTCCTACAATGAGCAGTTCTTC.

This clonotype was seen a handful of times. This chain connects TRBV20-1 to TRBJ2-5; 9 bases line up with TRBD1. The CDR3 has 13 residues. The germline gives CDR1 DFQATT, CDR2 SNEGSKA (reference sequence). V was clipped by 5 bases and J by 1 base; unmatched bases: 2. The CDR3 is CSAWTGAQETQYF. DNA of the CDR3: TGCAGTGCTTGGACAGGGGCCCAAGAGACCCAGTACTTC.

The chain couples TRBV20-1 to TRBJ2-3, with D perhaps TRBD2 (6 bases). There are 15 residues in the CDR3. The ends were cut back, 0 bases at V and 1 base at J, with 11 bases in the middle. Per germline, CDR1 DFQATT and CDR2 SNEGSKA (reference sequence). CDR3: CSARDRLVGTDTQYF. CDR3 DNA sequence: TGCAGTGCTAGAGATCGACTAGTGGGCACAGATACGCAGTATTTT.

This clonotype was found many times. The chain couples TRBV4-2 to TRBJ1-5; D is undetermined. The CDR3 contains 14 residues. Germline CDR1 and CDR2: LGHNA and YNFKEQ. Between the trimmed V and J ends, which lost 0 bases and 4 bases, there was a span of 7 bases. The CDR3, as DNA: TGTGCCAGCAGCCAAGATACCCGTAATCAGCCCCAGCATTTT. Translation: CASSQDTRNQPQHF.

The J gene is TRBJ1-6, the V gene TRBV6-6; weak D call: TRBD1 (6 bases). The V end lost 0 bases, the J end lost 10 bases, and 16 bases lay between the germline ends. The CDR3 has 16 amino acids. Per the germline V gene, CDR1 is MNHNY and CDR2 is SVGAGI (reference sequence). CDR3 nucleotide sequence: TGTGCCAGCAGTTACTCCGAGGGGGATTTTGGCTCACCCCTCCACTTT. The encoded protein is CASSYSEGDFGSPLHF.

This chain links TRBV28 with TRBJ1-2, with D possibly TRBD1 on 5 matching bases. The CDR3 has 16 amino acids. The V end lost 6 bases, the J end lost 3 bases, and 20 bases lay between the germline ends. Germline loops: CDR1 MDHEN, CDR2 SYDVKM. CDR3 sequence (DNA): TGTGCCAGCAGCTTGGAGCTCTCAGGGAAGGACTATGGCTACACCTTC. This encodes CASSLELSGKDYGYTF.

CDR3 protein: CSVFLQGYTF. CDR3 DNA: TGCAGCGTTTTTCTTCAGGGCTACACCTTC. This chain links TRBV29-1 with TRBJ1-2; D is ambiguous. The germline CDR1 and CDR2 sequences are SQVTM and ANQGSEA. Trimming took off 5 bases at V and 8 bases at J, with 9 bases between the two ends. The CDR3 totals 10 residues.

This clonotype was seen only a few times. The chain recombines TRBV25-1 with TRBJ2-1; D assignment may be TRBD1 or TRBD2 (6 bases each). The V end lost 5 bases, the J end lost 4 bases, and 15 bases lay between the germline ends. Germline CDR1 reads MGHDK; CDR2 reads SYGVNS. The CDR3 extends over 15 amino acids. The CDR3 region has the DNA TGTGCCAGCAGTCCTCGGGGGCGGGTTTACAATGAGCAGTTCTTC. Its translation is CASSPRGRVYNEQFF.

This clonotype was counted once. The gene calls are TRBV18 and TRBJ1-1; 8 bases line up with TRBD1. In germline, CDR1 is KGHSH, CDR2 LQKENI. J lost 4 bases, V lost 4 bases, and 8 bases had no gene match. The CDR3 is made up of 15 amino acids. CDR3 in amino acids: CASSQQGQEGTEAFF. The CDR3 region has the DNA TGTGCCAGCTCACAACAGGGACAGGAGGGCACTGAAGCTTTCTTT. Drawing the rest from reference TRBV18 and TRBJ1-1, the complete variable domain is NAGVMQNPRHLVRRRGQEARLRCSPMKGHSHVYWYRQLPEEGLKFMVYLQKENIIDESGMPKERFSAEFPKEGPSILRIQQVVRGDSAAYFCASSQQGQEGTEAFFGQGTRLTVV.

J is TRBJ1-1 and V is TRBV12-3 or TRBV12-4; D might be TRBD1 (5 bases). The CDR3 length is 13 residues. Between the trimmed V and J ends, which lost 5 bases and 4 bases, there was a span of 11 bases. The CDR3 DNA reads TGTGCCAGCAGTGGGGGAGGGTTCACTGAAGCTTTCTTT. The encoded protein is CASSGGGFTEAFF.

Notes on this clonotype: The junction departs from the called germline gene at one end, perhaps through a read error. The rearrangement uses TRBV27 and TRBJ2-1; D tentatively fits TRBD1 or TRBD2 (5 bases each). The germline V gene encodes CDR1 MNHEY and CDR2 SMNVEV (reference sequence). The CDR3 totals 15 residues. The CDR3 bases are TGTGCCAGCAGTTCGGGGACCGTATCCTACAAGGAGCAGTTCTTC. It yields the protein CASSSGTVSYKEQFF.

The chain uses TRBV28 and TRBJ1-5; the D gene is possibly TRBD1 (6 bases). With 5 bases removed from V and 4 bases from J, the gap between germline ends came to 18 bases. The germline gives CDR1 MDHEN, CDR2 SYDVKM. The CDR3 is 16 residues long. The CDR3 bases are TGTGCCAGCAGTAAACCCCGACAGGACTCAAATCAGCCCCAGCATTTT. This encodes CASSKPRQDSNQPQHF. The whole variable domain, filled in from reference TRBV28 and TRBJ1-5, reads DVKVTQSSRYLVKRTGEKVFLECVQDMDHENMFWYRQDPGLGLRLIYFSYDVKMKEKGDIPEGYSVSREKKERFSLILESASTNQTSMYLCASSKPRQDSNQPQHFGDGTRLSIL.

The rearrangement links TRBV10-2 to TRBJ2-5, with a possible D match to TRBD1 (6 bases). Germline CDR1 and CDR2: WSHSY and SAAADI. CDR3 length equals 16 residues. V shed 3 bases and J shed 11 bases, with 25 bases lying between them. In DNA form, the CDR3 reads TGCGCCAGCAGTGAAGGCAATACAGGGATCGGGGATGAGCAGTACTTC. Its protein product is CASSEGNTGIGDEQYF.

On this clonotype itself: Mismatch with germline at one junction end may stem from a read error. V usage is TRBV5-1 and J usage is TRBJ2-3; 7 positions match TRBD1. The CDR3 spans 16 residues. CDR1 is SGHRS and CDR2 is YFSETQ in the germline V gene. CDR3 region: CAGSLPPGQTSDTQYF. The CDR3 region has the DNA TGCGCCGGCAGCCTCCCTCCGGGACAGACCTCAGATACGCAGTATTTT.

This rearrangement joins TRBV28 to TRBJ2-7, with 7 bases fitting TRBD1. This CDR3 comprises 16 residues. Germline lookup yields CDR1 MDHEN and CDR2 SYDVKM. J gave up 4 bases and V 5 bases, and 14 bases lay outside the gene matches. CDR3 loop: CASSPPFGAGGYEQYF. CDR3 DNA: TGTGCCAGCAGTCCGCCATTTGGTGCAGGGGGATACGAGCAGTACTTC.

The chain has TRBV7-2 and TRBJ1-1; D call uncertain. CDR3 size: 13 residues. V lost 4 bases and J lost 6, with 12 bases in between. Germline assignment: CDR1 SGHTA and CDR2 FQGNSA. The CDR3 region has the DNA TGTGCCAGCAGCTCATACCTCATCTCTGAAGCTTTCTTT. Its translation is CASSSYLISEAFF.

This chain links TRBV5-1 with TRBJ1-2; a weak D match, TRBD1 (6 bases). This CDR3 contains 15 residues. Germline CDR1 reads SGHRS; CDR2 reads YFSETQ. V lost 3 bases, J lost 8 bases, and 20 bases lay in between. CDR3 loop: CASSSTQNRVGGYTF. The CDR3, as DNA: TGCGCCAGCAGCTCCACGCAAAACAGGGTAGGAGGCTACACCTTC.

J is TRBJ1-5 and V is TRBV7-2; D might be TRBD1 (6 bases). Trimming pared 5 bases from V and 3 bases from J, leaving 17 bases between. The germline CDR1 and CDR2 sequences are SGHTA and FQGNSA. The CDR3 runs to 16 residues. The CDR3, as DNA: TGTGCCAGCAGCACCGGCCAGGGGCGAGTCAATCAGCCCCAGCATTTT. Translating it yields CASSTGQGRVNQPQHF.

The chain is built from TRBV4-3 and TRBJ2-2; D gene ambiguous. V shed 4 bases and J shed 2 bases, with 14 bases lying between them. CDR3 length: 16 residues. CDR1 is LGHNA, CDR2 YSLEER, per germline. In nucleotides, the CDR3 is TGCGCCAGCAGCCTCAGTCCGGGCCCTAACACCGGGGAGCTGTTTTTT. It yields the protein CASSLSPGPNTGELFF.

The chain recombines TRBV10-3 with TRBJ1-1, with 9 positions matching TRBD1. The CDR3 runs 16 residues. CDR1 and CDR2 from the germline V gene are ENHRY and SYGVKD. The V and J ends lost 0 bases and 5 bases, in that order; junction bases with no gene match: 7. The CDR3 DNA is TGTGCCATCAGTGAGTCCTCTAACAGGGGGCGAACTGAAGCTTTCTTT. It translates to CAISESSNRGRTEAFF.

V and J are TRBV12-3 or TRBV12-4 and TRBJ2-1, with 9 bases lining up with TRBD1. CDR3 length: 15 amino acids. V trimming: 6 bases; J trimming: 5 bases; junction bases outside the gene matches: 8. The chain's CDR3 is CASSPQGAENNEQFF. The CDR3 DNA reads as TGTGCCAGCAGCCCACAGGGGGCGGAGAACAATGAGCAGTTCTTC.